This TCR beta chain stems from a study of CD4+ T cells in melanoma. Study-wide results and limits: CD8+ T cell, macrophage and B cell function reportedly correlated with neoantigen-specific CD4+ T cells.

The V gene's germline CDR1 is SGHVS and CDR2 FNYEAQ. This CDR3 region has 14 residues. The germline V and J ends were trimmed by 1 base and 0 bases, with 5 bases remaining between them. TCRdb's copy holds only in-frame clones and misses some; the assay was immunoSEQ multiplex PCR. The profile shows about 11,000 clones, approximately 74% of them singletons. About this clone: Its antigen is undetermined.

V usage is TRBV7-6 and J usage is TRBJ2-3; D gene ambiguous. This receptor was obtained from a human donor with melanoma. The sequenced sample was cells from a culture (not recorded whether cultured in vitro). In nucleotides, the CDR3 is TGTGCCAGCAGCTTAGGCGTGAGCACAGATACGCAGTATTTT. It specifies CASSLGVSTDTQYF.